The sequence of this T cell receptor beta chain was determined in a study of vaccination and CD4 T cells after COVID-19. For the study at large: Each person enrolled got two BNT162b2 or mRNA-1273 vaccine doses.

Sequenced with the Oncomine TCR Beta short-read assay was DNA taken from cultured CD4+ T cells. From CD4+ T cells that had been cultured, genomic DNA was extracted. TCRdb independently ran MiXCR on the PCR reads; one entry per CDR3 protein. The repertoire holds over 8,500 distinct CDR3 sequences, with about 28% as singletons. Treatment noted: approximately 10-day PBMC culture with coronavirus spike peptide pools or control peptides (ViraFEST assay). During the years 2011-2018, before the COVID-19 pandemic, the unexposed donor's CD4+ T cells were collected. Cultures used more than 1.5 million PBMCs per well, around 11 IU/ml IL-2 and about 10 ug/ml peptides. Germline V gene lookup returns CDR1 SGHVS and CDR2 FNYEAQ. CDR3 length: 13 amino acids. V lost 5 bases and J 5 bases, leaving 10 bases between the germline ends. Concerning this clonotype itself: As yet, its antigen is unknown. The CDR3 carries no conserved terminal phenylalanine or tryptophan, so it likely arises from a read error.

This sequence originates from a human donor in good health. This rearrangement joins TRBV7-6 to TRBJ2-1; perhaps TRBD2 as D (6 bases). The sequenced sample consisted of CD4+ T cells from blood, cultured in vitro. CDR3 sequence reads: CASSPRGNNEQFL. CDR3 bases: TGTGCCAGCAGCCCCCGGGGGAACAATGAGCAGTTCTTA.